These T cell receptor beta chains were read from a single sample in a study of T cell responses to AZD1222 COVID-19 vaccine. Generated by immunoSEQ multiplex PCR, the TCRdb table keeps only in-frame clones and is missing some. This sample has some 110,000 clones; roughly 90% occur once, and the top ten carry roughly 4%. The sample consisted of peripheral blood, taken on day 0 of AZD1222 vaccination. All receptors derive from an adult in good health. Both conserved end residues are part of each CDR3. Each record gives: D gene, V gene, clone size, J gene, CDR3 protein, CDR3 DNA. The D gene is left open where the match is weak. A clone size is listed for some rows: how often the clone was seen (once, few, many), or a class if it is expanded.

>-|TRBV5-4|-|TRBJ1-1
CASSSVGMNTEAFF
TGTGCCAGCAGTTCAGTAGGCATGAACACTGAAGCTTTCTTT
>TRBD1|TRBV19|-|TRBJ2-5
CASSIDGRGRETQYF
TGTGCCAGTAGTATAGACGGCAGGGGGCGAGAGACCCAGTACTTC
>-|TRBV11-3|-|TRBJ2-3
CASSFSAVDTQYF
TGTGCCAGCAGCTTCTCCGCGGTAGATACGCAGTATTTT
>-|TRBV19|-|TRBJ1-2
CASSIASAGYTF
TGTGCCAGTAGTATAGCGTCGGCCGGCTACACCTTC
>-|TRBV27|few|TRBJ1-1
CASTSPRGTEAFF
TGTGCCAGCACCTCTCCACGAGGCACTGAAGCTTTCTTT
>TRBD1|TRBV6-2/TRBV6-3|-|TRBJ2-7
CASSLLRGIVYEQYF
TGTGCCAGCAGCCTGCTCAGGGGGATCGTCTACGAGCAGTACTTC
>-|TRBV7-9|-|TRBJ1-1
CASRNPNTNTEAFF
TGTGCCAGCAGGAACCCAAACACGAACACTGAAGCTTTCTTT
>-|TRBV19|-|TRBJ2-7
CASSIRSVGTEQYF
TGTGCCAGTAGTATAAGGTCAGTGGGGACCGAGCAGTACTTC
>TRBD1|TRBV4-2|-|TRBJ1-4
CASSQGQGEEKLFF
TGTGCCAGCAGCCAGGGACAGGGCGAGGAAAAACTGTTTTTT
>-|TRBV29-1|-|TRBJ1-2
CSVARDTSNYGYTF
TGCAGCGTTGCCCGGGACACTTCTAACTATGGCTACACCTTC
>-|TRBV7-2|-|TRBJ2-1
CASSLVLQGWTNEQFF
TGTGCCAGCAGCTTAGTACTACAGGGATGGACCAATGAGCAGTTCTTC
>TRBD2|TRBV6-5|once|TRBJ2-4
CTSGSPKNIQYF
TGTACTAGCGGGAGTCCCAAAAACATTCAGTACTTC
>-|TRBV4-1|-|TRBJ2-3
CASSPTGTVTDTQYF
TGCGCCAGCAGCCCCACCGGGACGGTGACAGATACGCAGTATTTT
>-|TRBV28|-|TRBJ1-4
CASSPIRTVVAEKLFF
TGTGCCAGCAGTCCAATTCGGACCGTCGTGGCTGAAAAACTGTTTTTT
>TRBD2|TRBV15|few|TRBJ2-7
CATSRVGGAYEQYF
TGTGCCACCAGCAGGGTCGGGGGGGCCTACGAGCAGTACTTC
>TRBD2|TRBV4-2|-|TRBJ2-1
CASSQGAGYNEQFF
TGTGCCAGCAGCCAAGGAGCGGGATACAATGAGCAGTTCTTC
>-|TRBV14|-|TRBJ2-3
CASSQRGRRSPDTQYF
TGTGCCAGCAGCCAACGGGGGCGGCGGTCTCCAGATACGCAGTATTTT
>-|TRBV27|-|TRBJ1-6
CASSARDYSPLHF
TGTGCCAGCAGTGCCCGGGACTATTCACCCCTCCACTTT
>TRBD2|TRBV5-1|-|TRBJ2-3
CASSFYGASGGDTQYF
TGCGCCAGCAGCTTTTACGGGGCTAGCGGGGGGGATACGCAGTATTTT
>TRBD1|TRBV7-9|few|TRBJ2-7
CASSLQGAYEQYF
TGTGCCAGCAGTTTACAGGGGGCATACGAGCAGTACTTC
>-|TRBV4-1|few|TRBJ2-6
CASSQVLGGSGANVLTF
TGCGCCAGCAGCCAAGTTTTAGGGGGCTCTGGGGCCAACGTCCTGACTTTC
>-|TRBV5-5|-|TRBJ2-7
CASSIPTDKYEQYF
TGTGCCAGCAGCATTCCGACAGATAAGTACGAGCAGTACTTC
>-|TRBV7-9|-|TRBJ1-2
CASSSRVGYGYTF
TGTGCCAGCAGCAGCCGAGTGGGCTATGGCTACACCTTC
>TRBD1|TRBV28|-|TRBJ1-1
CASSWETGGVSAFF
TGTGCCAGCAGCTGGGAGACAGGGGGCGTCTCCGCTTTCTTT
>-|TRBV18|few|TRBJ2-5
CASSPPGPQETQYF
TGTGCCAGCTCACCACCGGGACCACAAGAGACCCAGTACTTC
>-|TRBV7-8|-|TRBJ1-5
CASSLGVRQPQHF
TGTGCCAGCAGCTTGGGGGTTCGGCAGCCCCAGCATTTT